This T cell receptor beta chain was profiled in a study of beta chain features in type 1 diabetes (dated by TCRdb to the late 2010s). As for the study more broadly: No differences in mean age, gender distribution, total cell number or subset yield were found between patients and healthy donors. Regulatory and stem cell-like memory subsets were obtained from only 8 patients and roughly 8 healthy donors, while naive and central memory subsets were obtained from all 30 or so donors. The study compared the TCRB repertoires of sorted circulating CD4+ T cell subsets in recently diagnosed type 1 diabetes patients with those in matched healthy donors. Across all samples, approximately 100 million sorted cells were examined, and cell number per subset correlated strongly with RNA yield. Here is what the overall study found, with its caveats: Type 1 diabetes patients showed a moderate but significant shortening of TCRB CDR3 length in all four CD4+ subsets. Naive, central memory and regulatory TCRB repertoires appeared to be more similar among patients than among healthy donors. Because small numbers of individuals were included in the HLA sub-analyses, any influence of HLA type on TCRB rearrangement was left unresolved. PCR might favor shorter templates, but patient and control samples were amplified and corrected together, so any skew would affect both groups equally. At VDJ recombination sites, patients with type 1 diabetes made fewer insertions and deleted more nucleotides, a pattern implying thymic rearrangement abnormalities. Sequencing cDNA rather than genomic DNA could over-represent highly expressing activated cells, although activation and CD3 levels did not differ between groups.

The entire amount of isolated RNA was reverse transcribed using the High Capacity cDNA Reverse Transcription Kit, so the sequenced TCRB transcripts were expressed ones. Deep immunoSEQ sequencing was applied to naive, central memory and regulatory T cell samples, giving an average of about 3.6 million total reads per sample. Sorted cells were lysed in RLT buffer and RNA was extracted with DNase-treated RNeasy Micro or Mini kits, depending on cell number. To prevent cross-contamination, every cell subset was processed on its own, while patient and healthy donor samples were processed together. The immunoSEQ multiplex PCR was used to amplify TCRB sequences from cDNA, generating 87-bp fragments that spanned the CDR3 region. Amplicons were sequenced on the Illumina HiSeq platform. In the source study's methods: Synthetic template baselines were used to correct PCR bias computationally, reads within Hamming distance 2 were collapsed together, and singletons that could not be merged were discarded. Reads were aligned to IMGT to assign V, D and J genes, CDR3 length, and insertions or deletions at six rearrangement sites. Clonotype counts were normalized to sorted cell number within each subset before computing true diversity and Gini coefficients with the tcR R package. Repertoire sharing was quantified using the overlap coefficient calculated on TCRB nucleotide sequences. Out-of-frame TCRB sequences from naive cells were analyzed as a proxy for the pre-selection repertoire. Here the immuneACCESS table is served through TCRdb, limited to in-frame sequences with V and J called. Missing clones are a known gap in these copies; in checked studies unresolved V genes cover under half, and the rest lacks a known reason. Clone size and V and J calls were adopted from that table, with D and trimming inferred from the DNA. This sample comprises 640,000 or so clones, about an eighth of them detected only once. The top ten constitute 0.022% of the sample.

V gives up 2 bases and J gives up 1 base, and the segment between their germline ends measures 11 bases. Taken from the germline V gene (reference sequence), the CDR1 and CDR2 loops are GTSNPN and SVGIG. The CDR3, cysteine through phenylalanine, is 14 amino acids long. The kept DNA is CDR3 alone, 42 bases in frame from the first base. Each donor gave one peripheral blood draw, averaging approximately 120 mL, which was collected into heparinised tubes. A BD FACSAria II and a panel including CD45RO, CCR7, CD25, CD127, CD95 and CD27 were used to sort naive, central memory, regulatory and stem cell-like memory CD4+ T cells. Every sorted population had a purity above 98%. Right away, PBMCs were isolated by Lymphoprep density gradient centrifugation and were stained directly, with no culture step. So that batch effects would be minimized, each experiment stained and sorted samples in pairs, pairing one healthy donor with one patient.

This clone was recorded a few times. The antigen it binds to is not known. Base-call qualities are not available, and no considerably larger clone is one nucleotide away. The sample taken for sequencing was naive CD4+ T cells from blood. This specimen's cell subset or site label, per the study, means: true naive CD4+ T cells. The sequence links TRBV30 to TRBJ1-2; a tentative D match to TRBD1 spans 5 bases. This sequence was found in a man between 18 and 35 years old with type 1 diabetes. The CDR3 loop reads CAWSPGTFNYGYTF. DNA sequence: TGTGCCTGGAGTCCCGGGACTTTTAACTATGGCTACACCTTC. Reference TRBV30 and TRBJ1-2 genes cover what lies past the CDR3, so the full variable domain is SQTIHQWPATLVQPVGSPLSLECTVEGTSNPNLYWYRQAAGRGLQLLFYSVGIGQISSEVPQNLSASRPQDRQFILSSKKLLLSDSGFYLCAWSPGTFNYGYTFGSGTRLTVV.